The subject of this entry is one TCR beta chain. A few counts support this clone. Which antigen it targets is not known. Per-base quality was not reported, and no clone a single base away is much larger than it. Genomic DNA was extracted from the sorted cells using the QIAGEN blood and tissue kit and was quantified on a NanoDrop 1000. Deep sequencing and quantification of TCR alpha and beta chains were performed on the immunoSEQ platform by multiplex PCR of genomic DNA. The authors' analysis ran thus. TCR sequences were annotated using IMGT gene and region definitions. As a stand-in for the preselection repertoire, out-of-frame rearrangements were used and set against in-frame clonotypes. Repertoire size was estimated with the iCHAO1 estimator supplied with the immunoSEQ platform. Clonal inequality was measured with a Gini index on in-frame amino acid clonotypes, based on the Lorenz curve. The intersect function in the R package tcR was used to count shared clonotypes, while the Jaccard index served to score similarity. Frequencies of V, J and V-J usage were subjected to principal component analysis with the R prcomp function, without normalization. TCRdb retrieved this table from immuneACCESS and kept in-frame rearrangements only. Not all clones are present; in checked studies, unresolved V genes account for under half, and no reason is known for the remainder. The V and J calls and the clone size are those of that table, but D and trimming were determined from the DNA. The sample records tens of thousands of clones, 85% to 95% of which are singletons. The leading ten clones occupy more than 1.1% of the sample.

Fluorescence-activated cell sorting was used to isolate naive CD4 T cells, defined as CD45RO-negative and CD62L-positive, from PBMCs. Approximately 50 ml of fresh peripheral blood was collected from each donor, and PBMCs were isolated by Ficoll density centrifugation. All samples were sorted on a FACSAria III instrument and reached purity above 95%. This specimen belongs to a study of human versus mouse CDR3 diversity and MHC coevolution (dated by TCRdb to about 2017). Background for the entire study: According to reports, the immunoSEQ assay detects one in 200,000 T cells and minimizes multiplex PCR amplification bias. Across the mouse and human samples, each sample yielded between about 0.6 x 10^7 and 1.8 x 10^7 valid reads. Repertoires of human naive CD4 T cells were used as a reference for TCR selection on multiple MHC II alleles and were compared against human-TCR-locus transgenic mice carrying single MHC II. Three healthy volunteer blood donors were included in the human cohort, with one aged 30 to 40, one aged 40 to 50 and one aged 60 to 70 at collection. Results and caveats for the whole study, not just this receptor: On average, humans had more CDR3 deletions and insertions than mice, indicating greater exonuclease and TdT activity. Because human T cells were selected on more than five MHC II alleles, repertoire diversity was not considered directly comparable between humans and mice. The largest TCR beta repertoire according to iCHAO1 estimates belonged to humans, at about 1.6 million clonotypes, a result attributed likely to selection by multiple MHC II molecules. Among all compared groups, two of the three human donors had the lowest clonal inequality scores.

The CDR3 measures 14 amino acids from cysteine to phenylalanine. Only CDR3 DNA is held: 42 bases, read in frame from base 1. V sheds 1 base and J sheds 7 bases, leaving 11 bases between their ends. Taken from the germline V gene, the CDR1 and CDR2 loops are SGHTS and YDEGEE. The chain links TRBV5-8 with TRBJ1-4; tentative D gene TRBD1, with 5 bases matching. The source of this sequence is a person between 25 and 70 years old in good health. The sample comprised naive CD4+ T cells from blood. What this sample's cell subset or site label stands for: CD45RO-negative CD62L-positive naive CD4 T cells. The nucleotides are TGTGCCAGCAGCTTGAAGGGGCTGGGTGAAAAACTGTTTTTT. It is translated as CASSLKGLGEKLFF. Reference TRBV5-8 and TRBJ1-4 genes cover what lies past the CDR3, so the full variable domain is EAGVTQSPTHLIKTRGQQATLRCSPISGHTSVYWYQQALGLGLQFLLWYDEGEERNRGNFPPRFSGRQFPNYSSELNVNALELEDSALYLCASSLKGLGEKLFFGSGTQLSVL.